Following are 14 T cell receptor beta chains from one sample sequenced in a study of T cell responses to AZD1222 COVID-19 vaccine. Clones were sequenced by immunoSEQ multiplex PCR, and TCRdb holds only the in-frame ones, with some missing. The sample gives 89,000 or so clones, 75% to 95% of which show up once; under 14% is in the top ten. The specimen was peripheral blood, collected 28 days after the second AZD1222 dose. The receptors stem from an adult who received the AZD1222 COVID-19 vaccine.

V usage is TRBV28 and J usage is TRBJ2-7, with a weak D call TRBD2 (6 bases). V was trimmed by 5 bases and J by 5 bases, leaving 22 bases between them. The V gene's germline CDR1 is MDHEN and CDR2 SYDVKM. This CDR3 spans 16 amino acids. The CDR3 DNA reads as TGTGCCAGCAGTACCCCCGGGGGAGTGATCTATGACGAGCAGTACTTC. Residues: CASSTPGGVIYDEQYF. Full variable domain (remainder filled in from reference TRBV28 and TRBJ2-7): DVKVTQSSRYLVKRTGEKVFLECVQDMDHENMFWYRQDPGLGLRLIYFSYDVKMKEKGDIPEGYSVSREKKERFSLILESASTNQTSMYLCASSTPGGVIYDEQYFGPGTRLTVT.

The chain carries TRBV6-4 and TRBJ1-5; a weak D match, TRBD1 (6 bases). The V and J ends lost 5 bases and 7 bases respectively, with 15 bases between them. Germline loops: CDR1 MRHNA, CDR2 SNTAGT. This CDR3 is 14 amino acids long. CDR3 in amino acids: CASSPDRTVQPQHF. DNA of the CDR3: TGTGCCAGCAGTCCCGACAGGACTGTCCAGCCCCAGCATTTT.

CDR3 sequence: CASSPLPTGIAGGGEQFF. CDR3 nucleotides: TGTGCCAGCAGTCCCCTCCCTACCGGGATAGCGGGAGGTGGAGAGCAGTTCTTC. This rearrangement joins TRBV28 to TRBJ2-1; TRBD2 matches at 10 bases. V was clipped by 5 bases and J by 10 bases; unmatched bases: 20. The CDR3 loop spans 18 amino acids. Germline V gene data show CDR1 as MDHEN and CDR2 as SYDVKM.

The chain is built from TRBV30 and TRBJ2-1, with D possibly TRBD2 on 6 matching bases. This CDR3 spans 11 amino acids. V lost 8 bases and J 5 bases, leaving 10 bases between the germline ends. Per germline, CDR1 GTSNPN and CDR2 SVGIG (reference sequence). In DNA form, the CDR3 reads TGTGCCAGCTCGGGAGACAATGAGCAGTTCTTC. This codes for CASSGDNEQFF.

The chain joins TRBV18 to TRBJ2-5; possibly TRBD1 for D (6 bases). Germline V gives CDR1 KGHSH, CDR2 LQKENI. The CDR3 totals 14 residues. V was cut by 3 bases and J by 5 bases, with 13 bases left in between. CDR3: CASSPTGMGETQYF. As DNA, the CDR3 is TGTGCCAGCTCACCTACAGGGATGGGGGAGACCCAGTACTTC.

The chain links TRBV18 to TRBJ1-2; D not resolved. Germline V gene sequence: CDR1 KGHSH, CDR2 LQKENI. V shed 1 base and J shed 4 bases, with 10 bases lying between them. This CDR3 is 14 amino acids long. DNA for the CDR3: TGTGCCAGCTCACCACAGGGTGAGGGCTATGGCTACACCTTC. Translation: CASSPQGEGYGYTF. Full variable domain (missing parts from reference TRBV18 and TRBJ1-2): NAGVMQNPRHLVRRRGQEARLRCSPMKGHSHVYWYRQLPEEGLKFMVYLQKENIIDESGMPKERFSAEFPKEGPSILRIQQVVRGDSAAYFCASSPQGEGYGYTFGSGTRLTVV.

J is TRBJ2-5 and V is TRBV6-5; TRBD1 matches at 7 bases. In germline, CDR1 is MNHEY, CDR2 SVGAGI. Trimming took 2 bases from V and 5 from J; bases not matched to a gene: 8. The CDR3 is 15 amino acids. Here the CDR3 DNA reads TGTGCCAGCAGTTACGCCAGGGGGAAGGTGGAGACCCAGTACTTC. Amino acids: CASSYARGKVETQYF.

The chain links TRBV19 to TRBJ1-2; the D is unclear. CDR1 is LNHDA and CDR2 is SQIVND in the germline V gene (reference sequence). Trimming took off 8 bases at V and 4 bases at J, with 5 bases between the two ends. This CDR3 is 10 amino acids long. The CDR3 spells CASLFYGYTF. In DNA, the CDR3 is TGTGCCAGTTTGTTCTATGGCTACACCTTC.

The CDR3 region is CASSWGPLNEKLFF. The CDR3 DNA sequence: TGTGCCAGCAGCTGGGGACCGCTTAATGAAAAACTGTTTTTT. V and J are TRBV11-2 and TRBJ1-4; D perhaps matches TRBD1 (5 bases). Germline V gene data show CDR1 as SGHAT and CDR2 as FQNNGV. The CDR3 extends over 14 amino acids. V gave up 4 bases and J gave up 4 bases, with 10 bases separating them.

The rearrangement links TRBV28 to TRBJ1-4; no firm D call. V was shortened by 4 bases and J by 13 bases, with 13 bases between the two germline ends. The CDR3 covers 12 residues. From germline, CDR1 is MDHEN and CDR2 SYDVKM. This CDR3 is CASSSRGWGLFF. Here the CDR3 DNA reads TGTGCCAGCAGTTCCCGTGGCTGGGGACTGTTTTTT.

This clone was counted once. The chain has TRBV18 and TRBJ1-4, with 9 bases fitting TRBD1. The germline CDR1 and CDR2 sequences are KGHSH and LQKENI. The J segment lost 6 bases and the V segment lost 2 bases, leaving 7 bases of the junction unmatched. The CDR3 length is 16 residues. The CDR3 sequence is CASSPERTGVDEKLFF. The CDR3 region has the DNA TGTGCCAGCTCACCAGAGAGGACAGGGGTTGATGAAAAACTGTTTTTT.

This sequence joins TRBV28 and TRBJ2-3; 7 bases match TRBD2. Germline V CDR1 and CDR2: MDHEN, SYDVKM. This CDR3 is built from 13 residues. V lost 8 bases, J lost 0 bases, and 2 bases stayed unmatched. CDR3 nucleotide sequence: TGTGCCAGCCGCGGGAGTAGCACAGATACGCAGTATTTT. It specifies CASRGSSTDTQYF.

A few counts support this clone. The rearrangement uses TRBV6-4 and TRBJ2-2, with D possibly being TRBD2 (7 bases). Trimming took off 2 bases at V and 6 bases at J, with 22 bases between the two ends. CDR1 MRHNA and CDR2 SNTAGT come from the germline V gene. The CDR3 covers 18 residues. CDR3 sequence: CASSDPDLPGGPPGELFF. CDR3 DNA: TGTGCCAGCAGTGACCCCGACCTGCCGGGGGGCCCCCCCGGGGAGCTGTTTTTT.

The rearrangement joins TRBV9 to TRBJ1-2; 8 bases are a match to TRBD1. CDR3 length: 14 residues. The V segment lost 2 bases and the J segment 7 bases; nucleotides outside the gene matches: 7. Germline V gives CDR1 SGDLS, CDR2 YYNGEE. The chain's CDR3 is CASSVLTTGAGYTF. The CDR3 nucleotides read TGTGCCAGCAGCGTCCTTACGACAGGGGCTGGCTACACCTTC.